The 18 T cell receptor beta chains below come from one sample, sequenced in a study of cytomegalovirus exposure and HLA in healthy donors. Vbeta (60) and Jbeta (13) primers were used in the PCR. Using immunoSEQ multiplex PCR, the repertoire was profiled, and TCRdb retains in-frame clones only, with some absent. Of under 65,000 clones in the sample, around 82% were seen once. Sequencing was done on a sample of PBMCs. The receptors shown here come from a man aged 25 to 45 in good health and CMV-seropositive.

The V call is TRBV4-1, the J call TRBJ1-6; 8 nucleotides agree with TRBD1. CDR3 length: 15 amino acids. J lost 8 bases, V lost 0 bases, and 3 bases had no gene match. Germline V CDR1 and CDR2: MGHRA, YSYEKL. The CDR3 loop is CASSQDRGQDSPLHF. The CDR3 DNA reads TGCGCCAGCAGCCAAGACAGGGGGCAGGATTCACCCCTCCACTTT.

The chain carries TRBV6-1 and TRBJ1-3, with 9 bases fitting TRBD1. V was clipped by 9 bases and J by 1 base; unmatched bases: 4. Germline CDR1 reads MNHNS; CDR2 reads SASEGT. This CDR3 contains 14 residues. The CDR3, as DNA: TGTGCCAGGGGACAGGGCAAATCTGGAAACACCATATATTTT. It encodes CARGQGKSGNTIYF.

The rearrangement joins TRBV7-6 to TRBJ1-1; D is unresolved. V was shortened by 2 bases and J by 0 bases, with 4 bases between the two germline ends. The CDR3 spans 13 residues. Germline V gives CDR1 SGHVS, CDR2 FNYEAQ. CDR3 loop: CASSLSMNTEAFF. The CDR3 DNA reads TGTGCCAGCAGCTTAAGCATGAACACTGAAGCTTTCTTT.

V is TRBV18 and J is TRBJ2-3; possibly TRBD1 for D (6 bases). The V end was cut by 4 bases, the J end by 3 bases, with 8 bases between. This CDR3 is built from 13 residues. Germline V CDR1 and CDR2: KGHSH, LQKENI. The CDR3 loop reads CASSLGQTDTQYF. In DNA form, the CDR3 reads TGTGCCAGCTCACTTGGACAGACAGATACGCAGTATTTT.

This clone has only one observation. The J gene is TRBJ2-1, the V gene TRBV5-6, with TRBD1 matching over 7 bases. Germline lookup yields CDR1 SGHDT and CDR2 YYEEEE. The length of the CDR3 is 15 residues. The trim removed 0 bases at V and 7 bases at J, leaving 7 bases unmatched. As DNA, the CDR3 is TGTGCCAGCAGCTTGGCCGGAGGACAGGTTAATGAGCAGTTCTTC. Protein product: CASSLAGGQVNEQFF.

CDR3 sequence: CASSPTGGAPAGELFF. The DNA for the CDR3 is TGTGCCAGCAGCCCTACTGGGGGGGCCCCGGCCGGGGAGCTGTTTTTT. The chain is built from TRBV7-7 and TRBJ2-2, with D tentatively TRBD2 (7 bases). V gave up 5 bases and J gave up 6 bases, with 19 bases separating them. Per germline, CDR1 SSHAT and CDR2 FNYEAQ (reference sequence). The CDR3 contains 16 residues.

This chain connects TRBV21-1 to TRBJ2-2; the DNA was not used to check the table's D call, TRBD1. TRBV21-1 is a pseudogene segment. CDR3 length: 15 residues. The CDR3 region is CASSTSGAGTGELFF. The DNA of the CDR3 is TGTGCCAGCAGCACCTCAGGGGCGGGCACCGGGGAGCTGTTTTTT.

The rearrangement uses TRBV10-2 and TRBJ1-2, with 9 nucleotides matching TRBD1. V was clipped by 5 bases and J by 0 bases; unmatched bases: 1. The CDR3 has 14 amino acids. In germline, CDR1 is WSHSY, CDR2 SAAADI. For the CDR3, the DNA is TGCGCCAGCAGTAGGGACAGGGCTAACTATGGCTACACCTTC. This codes for CASSRDRANYGYTF.

The chain links TRBV21-1 to TRBJ1-5. TRBV21-1 represents a pseudogene. The CDR3 spans 11 residues. The chain's CDR3 is CASSLNQPQHF. The CDR3 DNA reads TGTGCCAGCAGCCTCAATCAGCCCCAGCATTTT.

This clone turned up a few times. The chain links TRBV5-8 to TRBJ1-3; D unclear. Trimming cost V 0 bases and J 5 bases, with 3 bases left between them. Germline loops: CDR1 SGHTS, CDR2 YDEGEE. This CDR3 is 12 amino acids long. For the CDR3, the DNA is TGTGCCAGCAGCTTGGTTAGAAACACCATATATTTT. This codes for CASSLVRNTIYF.

The rearrangement uses TRBV13 and TRBJ2-2; 7 bases fit TRBD1. CDR3 length: 16 amino acids. The trim removed 5 bases at V and 2 bases at J, leaving 8 bases unmatched. Germline V gene lookup returns CDR1 PRHDT and CDR2 FYEKMQ (reference sequence). The CDR3 DNA follows: TGTGCCAGCAGCGTTTTTGGGACAGTAAACACCGGGGAGCTGTTTTTT. The encoded protein is CASSVFGTVNTGELFF.

This sequence joins TRBV5-5 and TRBJ1-4, with D unclear. The CDR3 is made up of 15 amino acids. V was cut by 2 bases and J by 0 bases, with 8 bases left in between. CDR1 SGHKS and CDR2 YYEKEE come from the germline V gene (reference sequence). The CDR3 reads CASSFDFATNEKLFF. The CDR3 DNA reads as TGTGCCAGCAGCTTCGACTTTGCAACTAATGAAAAACTGTTTTTT.

This clone has a single count. V usage is TRBV7-8 and J usage is TRBJ2-7; TRBD2 matches at 8 bases. The CDR3 extends over 14 amino acids. V shed 1 base and J 1 base; nucleotides not matched to a gene: 0. CDR1 and CDR2 from the germline V gene are SGHVS and FQNEAQ. The CDR3 protein is CASSLGLASYEQYF. The CDR3 region has the DNA TGTGCCAGCAGCTTAGGACTAGCGTCCTACGAGCAGTACTTC. Drawing the rest from reference TRBV7-8 and TRBJ2-7, the complete variable domain is GAGVSQSPRYKVAKRGQDVALRCDPISGHVSLFWYQQALGQGPEFLTYFQNEAQLDKSGLPSDRFFAERPEGSVSTLKIQRTQQEDSAVYLCASSLGLASYEQYFGPGTRLTVT.

The gene calls are TRBV2 and TRBJ2-1; a possible D gene is TRBD1 (7 bases). The length of the CDR3 is 16 residues. CDR1 SNHLY and CDR2 FYNNEI come from the germline V gene. Trimming removed 3 bases from V and 6 bases from J, with 18 bases in between. The CDR3 sequence is CASSEVGGGEGNEQFF. CDR3 sequence (DNA): TGTGCCAGCAGTGAGGTAGGAGGGGGCGAGGGCAATGAGCAGTTCTTC.

The CDR3 here is CASSQSDRGTDTQYF. The DNA of the CDR3 is TGCGCCAGCAGTCAATCGGACAGGGGCACAGATACGCAGTATTTT. The genes are TRBV23-1 and TRBJ2-3, with 8 nucleotides matching TRBD1. TRBV23-1 is an ORF; its function is uncertain. V lost 0 bases to trimming and J lost 1 base; unmatched junction nucleotides: 0. The CDR3 spans 15 residues.

The chain combines TRBV7-3 with TRBJ2-7; no definite D call. The V end was cut by 1 base, the J end by 3 bases, with 7 bases between. Germline V gene lookup returns CDR1 SGHTA and CDR2 FQGTGA. The CDR3 runs to 13 residues. The CDR3 loop reads CASSLRPGYEQYF. DNA for the CDR3: TGTGCCAGCAGCTTAAGGCCAGGCTACGAGCAGTACTTC.

The chain employs TRBV25-1 and TRBJ2-3; possible D gene TRBD1, 5 bases. The CDR3 sequence is 14 residues long. Germline CDR1 and CDR2: MGHDK and SYGVNS. Deletions cut 4 bases from V and 2 bases from J, with 10 bases between. CDR3 loop: CASSATTDTDTQYF. Here the CDR3 DNA reads TGTGCCAGCAGTGCTACGACAGACACAGATACGCAGTATTTT.

The chain carries TRBV5-5 and TRBJ2-2; 9 positions agree with TRBD1. CDR1 and CDR2 (germline): SGHKS, YYEKEE (reference sequence). This CDR3 region has 17 residues. V dropped 6 bases and J dropped 1; count of bases not matched to a gene: 10. CDR3 sequence: CASTQLPGQGNTGELFF. The CDR3 DNA follows: TGTGCCAGCACTCAATTACCGGGACAGGGGAACACCGGGGAGCTGTTTTTT.